The present T cell receptor (beta chain) was sequenced within a study of regulatory T cells in long-lasting Graves disease. Time point defined: newly diagnosed GD, antithyroid drugs for less than 3 months. PBMC RNA served as the TCR library source. Libraries of TCR beta came from iRepertoire HTBI primers plus Arm-PCR of CDR3 regions. TCRdb processed the multiplex PCR reads anew with MiXCR; each CDR3 protein has one entry. Of more than 450,000 distinct CDR3 sequences in the sample, roughly 17% are singletons; the top ten hold 12%. This sample also belongs to another study, concerning T cells in Graves' hyperthyroidism and ophthalmopathy. That paper notes: Blood shared most expanded thyroid clonotypes above 0.001.

The source was peripheral blood mononuclear cells (PBMCs), collected at new diagnosis, from a patient treated with antithyroid drugs. This clonotype was obtained from a man aged 40-49 years with Graves disease.

CDR3 sequence reads: CASSQGEDTGELFF. As DNA, the CDR3 is TGCGCCAGCAGCCAAGGGGAGGACACCGGGGAGCTGTTTTTT. The chain is built from TRBV4-1 and TRBJ2-2; maybe TRBD2 (6 bases). Germline V gene sequence: CDR1 MGHRA, CDR2 YSYEKL. The CDR3 has 14 residues. V lost 1 base and J 3 bases, leaving 6 bases between the germline ends.